A single sample is the source of the 12 T cell receptor beta chains below, sequenced in a study of shared clonotypes between healthy human individuals. The protocol was immunoSEQ multiplex PCR, while the TCRdb copy is restricted to in-frame clones and leaves out a portion. This repertoire shows a few million clones, approximately 92% found once; its top ten account for around 0.14%. The material sequenced was naive CD4+ T cells sorted from blood. As for subset: CD45RA+ positively selected. The receptors were gathered from a man between 18 and 29 years old in good health.

The chain joins TRBV5-6 to TRBJ2-5; 9 nucleotides agree with TRBD2. The end of the DNA aligns better with TRBJ2-7, so the J call may be wrong. This CDR3 is built from 16 residues. CDR1 SGHDT and CDR2 YYEEEE come from the germline V gene. The CDR3 DNA is TGTGCCAGCAGCAATATCGGTAGCGGGAGTGGCCACGAGCAGTACTTC. Its translation: CASSNIGSGSGHEQYF.

V gene TRBV15 combines with J gene TRBJ2-4, with a possible D match to TRBD1 (5 bases). Trimming took off 2 bases at V and 3 bases at J, with 26 bases between the two ends. Per germline, CDR1 LNHNV and CDR2 YYDKDF (reference sequence). The CDR3 covers 20 residues. The CDR3 is CATSRSSGAPAGYGKNIQYF. The CDR3 DNA is TGTGCCACCAGCAGAAGTTCTGGAGCCCCAGCAGGGTATGGCAAAAACATTCAGTACTTC.

This clone was seen a few times. Within the sample, other DNA sequences also encode this same CDR3. This chain joins TRBV27 and TRBJ1-1, with D hard to call. Trimming cost V 4 bases and J 2 bases, with 5 bases left between them. The germline gives CDR1 MNHEY, CDR2 SMNVEV (reference sequence). This CDR3 region has 12 residues. The CDR3 DNA sequence: TGTGCCAGCAGTTCCGTAAACACTGAAGCTTTCTTT. This translates into CASSSVNTEAFF.

This clone was detected once. Other DNA variants within this sample encode the same CDR3. The chain combines TRBV11-2 with TRBJ1-2; D ambiguous. The V end lost 5 bases, the J end lost 1 base, and 8 bases lay between the germline ends. The CDR3 covers 13 residues. The germline V gene encodes CDR1 SGHAT and CDR2 FQNNGV. In DNA, the CDR3 is TGTGCCAGCAGCCTGGGATTTAACTATGGCTACACCTTC. Translating gives CASSLGFNYGYTF.

The chain combines TRBV5-4 with TRBJ2-2, with 10 nucleotides matching TRBD2. Unmatched junction bases numbered 2, after V lost 1 base and J lost 2 bases. Germline V CDR1 and CDR2: SGHNT, YYREEE (reference sequence). The CDR3 length is 16 residues. CDR3 bases: TGTGCCAGCAGCTTGAAGCGGGGGGGCAACACCGGGGAGCTGTTTTTT. It yields the protein CASSLKRGGNTGELFF.

The chain has TRBV7-2 and TRBJ1-3; no definite D call. The CDR3 is 17 residues long. Germline V CDR1 and CDR2: SGHTA, FQGNSA. The V and J ends lost 1 base and 4 bases respectively, with 17 bases between them. Written as DNA, the CDR3 is TGTGCCAGCAGCTTAGGATTCACGGGTCTAAGGGGAAACACCATATATTTT. It translates to CASSLGFTGLRGNTIYF.

The rearrangement joins TRBV1 to TRBJ2-3; no check of the table's D call, TRBD2, against the DNA was made. TRBV1 is labeled a pseudogene. CDR3 length: 16 amino acids. The chain's CDR3 is CTSSQVSSETTDTQYF. DNA for the CDR3: TGCACCAGCAGCCAAGTGTCTAGCGAGACTACAGATACGCAGTATTTT.

This chain links TRBV5-4 with TRBJ1-1, with a possible D match to TRBD1 (6 bases). Germline-derived CDR1 and CDR2 are SGHNT and YYREEE (reference sequence). The germline V and J ends were trimmed by 5 bases and 0 bases, with 14 bases remaining between them. The CDR3 extends over 15 amino acids. CDR3 loop: CASSSQGPMNTEAFF. As DNA, the CDR3 is TGTGCCAGCAGTTCCCAGGGGCCGATGAACACTGAAGCTTTCTTT.

This chain links TRBV7-2 with TRBJ2-2, with a weak D call TRBD2 (5 bases). Trimming removed 3 bases at V and 0 bases at J, with 11 bases between. Looked up from germline, CDR1 is SGHTA and CDR2 is FQGNSA. The CDR3 sequence is 16 residues long. The CDR3 DNA is TGTGCCAGCAGCTTTTATCTGGGAGCGAACACCGGGGAGCTGTTTTTT. It yields the protein CASSFYLGANTGELFF.

The V gene is TRBV6-1, the J gene TRBJ2-1; a weak D match, TRBD2 (5 bases). The ends were cut back, 3 bases at V and 1 base at J, with 7 bases in the middle. Germline CDR1 and CDR2: MNHNS and SASEGT. The CDR3 is made up of 14 amino acids. The CDR3 DNA sequence: TGTGCCAGCAGTGACACTAGGTCCTACAATGAGCAGTTCTTC. It translates to CASSDTRSYNEQFF.

This chain joins TRBV27 and TRBJ1-1; maybe TRBD1 (5 bases). Germline V gene sequence: CDR1 MNHEY, CDR2 SMNVEV (reference sequence). The ends were cut back, 6 bases at V and 0 bases at J, with 17 bases in the middle. CDR3 length: 16 amino acids. The CDR3 bases are TGTGCCAGCAGAAATGGGGCAGTAACCATGAACACTGAAGCTTTCTTT. Protein product: CASRNGAVTMNTEAFF.

The CDR3 sequence is CASSDFLAGEYGAKNIQYF. The CDR3 DNA reads TGTGCCAGCAGTGATTTTTTGGCAGGGGAATATGGGGCCAAAAACATTCAGTACTTC. The rearrangement uses TRBV2 and TRBJ2-4; D may be TRBD1 (6 bases). CDR3 length equals 19 residues. Per germline, CDR1 SNHLY and CDR2 FYNNEI. Trimming took 3 bases from V and 1 from J, leaving 22 bases between them. Full variable domain (missing parts from reference TRBV2 and TRBJ2-4): EPEVTQTPSHQVTQMGQEVILRCVPISNHLYFYWYRQILGQKVEFLVSFYNNEISEKSEIFDDQFSVERPDGSNFTLKIRSTKLEDSAMYFCASSDFLAGEYGAKNIQYFGAGTRLSVL.